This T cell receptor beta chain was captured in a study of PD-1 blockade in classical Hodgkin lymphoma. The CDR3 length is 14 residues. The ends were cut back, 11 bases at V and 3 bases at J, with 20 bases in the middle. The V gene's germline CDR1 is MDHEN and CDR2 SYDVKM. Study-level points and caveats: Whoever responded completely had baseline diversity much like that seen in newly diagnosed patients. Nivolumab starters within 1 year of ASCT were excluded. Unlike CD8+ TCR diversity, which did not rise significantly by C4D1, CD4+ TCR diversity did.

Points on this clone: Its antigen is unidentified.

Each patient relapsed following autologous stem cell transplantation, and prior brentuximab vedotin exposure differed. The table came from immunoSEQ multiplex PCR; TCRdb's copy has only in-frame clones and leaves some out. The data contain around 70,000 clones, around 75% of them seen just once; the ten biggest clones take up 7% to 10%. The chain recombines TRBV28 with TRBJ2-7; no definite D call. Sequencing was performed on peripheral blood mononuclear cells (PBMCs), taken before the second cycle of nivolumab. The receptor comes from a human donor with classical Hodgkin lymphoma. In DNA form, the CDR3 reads TGTGCCCTCCGCGAGGAGCGCGGAATCTACGAGCAGTACTTC. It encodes CALREERGIYEQYF.